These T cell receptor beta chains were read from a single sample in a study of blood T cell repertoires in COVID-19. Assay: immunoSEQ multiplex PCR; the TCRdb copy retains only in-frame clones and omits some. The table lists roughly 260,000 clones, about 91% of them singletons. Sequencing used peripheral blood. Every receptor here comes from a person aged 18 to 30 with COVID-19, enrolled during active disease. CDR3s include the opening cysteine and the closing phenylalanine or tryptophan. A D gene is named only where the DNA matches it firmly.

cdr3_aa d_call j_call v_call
CASSLHSQRGSEAFF . TRBJ1-1 TRBV5-4
CASSFLRETQYF . TRBJ2-5 TRBV12-3/TRBV12-4
CASSLELAGDVYF TRBD2 TRBJ2-3 TRBV2
CASSPHGLDTQYF . TRBJ2-3 TRBV4-1
CAWMVGRSSGANVLTF . TRBJ2-6 TRBV30
CASSFLGYEQYF . TRBJ2-7 TRBV9
CASSLQGEAFF . TRBJ1-1 TRBV12-3/TRBV12-4
CASSRQGLAGGTDTQYF TRBD2 TRBJ2-3 TRBV4-1
CASSIPAGGVETQYF TRBD2 TRBJ2-5 TRBV19
CSVDGDRYGYTF TRBD1 TRBJ1-2 TRBV29-1
CASSAGDTGELFF . TRBJ2-2 TRBV6-4
CASRRQGYNQPQHF TRBD1 TRBJ1-5 TRBV6-5
CASSGASGQEMANTIYF . TRBJ1-3 TRBV28
CASSLGNSGNTDTQYF TRBD2 TRBJ2-3 TRBV11-2
CASSFSATGTGGGDTQYF TRBD1 TRBJ2-3 TRBV11-3
CASSASTGNTEAFF . TRBJ1-1 TRBV9
CASNPPGGGAYEQYF TRBD2 TRBJ2-7 TRBV2
CATSDLNPSANTGELFF . TRBJ2-2 TRBV24-1
CASSPTPYSPETQYF . TRBJ2-5 TRBV19